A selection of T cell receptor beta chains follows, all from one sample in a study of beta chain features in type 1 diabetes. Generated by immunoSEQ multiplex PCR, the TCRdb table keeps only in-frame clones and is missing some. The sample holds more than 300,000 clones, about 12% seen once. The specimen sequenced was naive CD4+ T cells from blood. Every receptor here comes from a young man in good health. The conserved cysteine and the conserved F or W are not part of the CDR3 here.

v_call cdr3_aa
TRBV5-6 ATAWTGNGYT
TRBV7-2 ASSHRTGHYGYT
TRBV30 AWSVAGWGGYT
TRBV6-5 ASTPADSSTDTQY
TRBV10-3 AISQFETSGEQY
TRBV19 ASSITGAYEQY
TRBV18 ASSPNTGGDGYT
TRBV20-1 SARENYGYT
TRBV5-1 ASSSPRDRGTGELF
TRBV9 ASSVVQNYGYT
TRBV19 ASSSRTGGLDTEAF
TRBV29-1 SVAHQNTGELF
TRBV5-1 ASSFLAGAGDEQF
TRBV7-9 ASSPPGVEQF
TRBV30 AWGGAGREPQH
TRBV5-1 ASSLGHGVSGYEQY
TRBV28 ASSFTGVAGYEQY
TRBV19 ASSVLGQGDSYEQY
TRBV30 AWSVISRAAF
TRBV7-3 ASSLTGTGELF
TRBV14 ASSLSGPETQY
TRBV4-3 ASSYRDRGDEQF
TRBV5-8 ASGEQGADSGANVLT
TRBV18 ASSRDRDSYEQY
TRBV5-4 ASSPRSGTYNEQF
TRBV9 ASSEDGLAGPNTGELF
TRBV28 ASRPMLEGETQY
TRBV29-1 SVTTGGETQY
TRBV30 ASNRGSTEAF
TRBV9 ASSGAGTRPYNEQF
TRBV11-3 ASSLTYRLAGGPGLGEQF
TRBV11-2 ASSLPRGLSEQF
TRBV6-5 ASSWRGPYSNYGYT
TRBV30 AWSVGQGNSPLH
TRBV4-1 ASSQEVTGASGPQH
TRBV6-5 ASSTGVGGYT
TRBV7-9 ASSLGMTSGKTYNEQF
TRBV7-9 ASSLRHRDREKLF
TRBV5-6 ASSLVGEVAF
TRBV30 AWSRGENRIGYT
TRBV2 ASSGPRGLAQH
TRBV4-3 ASSQDGTGPYDTQY
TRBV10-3 ATGGPDTEAF
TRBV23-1 ASSQSGTGGLSGANVLT
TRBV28 ASTSLEIWGDTEAF
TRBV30 ASKHEKLF
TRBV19 ASSSRQGGTEAF
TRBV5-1 ASSFTENTEAF
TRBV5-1 ASSLDTYEQY
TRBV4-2 ASSQVRDRGQPQH
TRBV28 ASSLWTSGTYEQY